This T cell receptor (beta chain) was documented in a study of technical replicates of blood from a few donors. In germline, CDR1 is GTSNPN, CDR2 SVGIG (reference sequence). Trimming removed 1 base from V and 2 bases from J, with 6 bases in between. The CDR3 consists of 13 residues. This table comes from immunoSEQ multiplex PCR, and its TCRdb copy is limited to in-frame clones, with some not included. The data hold about 48,000 clones, with approximately 90% observed a single time. V usage is TRBV30 and J usage is TRBJ2-1; tentative D call: TRBD2 (6 bases). The sample was PBMCs. The clonotype comes from a human donor in good health. Some clones in this sample may be carry-over from other donors' samples. CDR3 sequence reads: CAWSAGAYNEQFF. CDR3 nucleotide sequence: TGTGCCTGGAGTGCGGGGGCCTACAATGAGCAGTTCTTC.